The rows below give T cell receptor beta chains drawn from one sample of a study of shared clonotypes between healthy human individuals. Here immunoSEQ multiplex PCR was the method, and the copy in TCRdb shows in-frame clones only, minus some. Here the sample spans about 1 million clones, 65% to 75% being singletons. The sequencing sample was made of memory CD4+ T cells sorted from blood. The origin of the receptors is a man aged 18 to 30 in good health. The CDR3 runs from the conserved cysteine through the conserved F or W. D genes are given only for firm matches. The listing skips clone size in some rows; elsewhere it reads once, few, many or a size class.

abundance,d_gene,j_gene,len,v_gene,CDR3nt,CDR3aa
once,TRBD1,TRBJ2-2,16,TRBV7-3,TGTGCCAGCAGCTTACTGGCAGGGGGCAACACCGGGGAGCTGTTTTTT,CASSLLAGGNTGELFF
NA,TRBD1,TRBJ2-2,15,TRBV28,TGTGCCAGCAGTCGAGGGACAGCGAACACCGGGGAGCTGTTTTTT,CASSRGTANTGELFF
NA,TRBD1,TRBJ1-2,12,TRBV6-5,TGTGCCAGCGAGGGACAGGTTGGAGGCTACACCTTC,CASEGQVGGYTF
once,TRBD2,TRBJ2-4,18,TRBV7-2,TGTGCCAGCAGCACGGGACTAGCGGGGGGGCCGTTCAAAAACATTCAGTACTTC,CASSTGLAGGPFKNIQYF
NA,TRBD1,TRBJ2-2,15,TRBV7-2,TGTGCCAGCAGCACGGGACAGGGGCTCACCGGGGAGCTGTTTTTT,CASSTGQGLTGELFF
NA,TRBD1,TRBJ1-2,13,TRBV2,TGTGCCAGCAGCGAGGGACAGGCTTATGGCTACACCTTC,CASSEGQAYGYTF
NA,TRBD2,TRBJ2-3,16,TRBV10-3,TGTGCCATCAGCGTTGGACTAGCGGGGGCACAAGATACGCAGTATTTT,CAISVGLAGAQDTQYF
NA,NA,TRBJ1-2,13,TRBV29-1,TGCAGCGTTGAAGTTTCCAGGGTCCATGGCTACACCTTC,CSVEVSRVHGYTF
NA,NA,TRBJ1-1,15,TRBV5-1,TGCGCCAGCAGCATCGCCGGGACAAAAAACACTGAAGCTTTCTTT,CASSIAGTKNTEAFF
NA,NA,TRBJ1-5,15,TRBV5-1,TGCGCCAGCAGCCTAGATGGACCGGATAATCAGCCCCAGCATTTT,CASSLDGPDNQPQHF
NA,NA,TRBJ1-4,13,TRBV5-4,TGTGCCAGCAGCTTGGACCAGGGGCTGCGCTTGTTTTTT,CASSLDQGLRLFF
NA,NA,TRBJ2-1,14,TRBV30,TGTGCCTGCCTTCCCTGGGGGTTGGGGGATGAGCAGTTCTTC,CACLPWGLGDEQFF
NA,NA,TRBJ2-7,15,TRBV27,TGTGCCAGCAGGCTTAAGCGGGACAGCTCCTACGAGCAGTACTTC,CASRLKRDSSYEQYF
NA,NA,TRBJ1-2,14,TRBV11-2,TGTGCCAGCAGCTTAGACGTACAGGGTGCGGGGAGCACCTTC,CASSLDVQGAGSTF
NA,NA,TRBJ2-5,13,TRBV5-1,TGCGCCAGCAGCTTGGGAATGGGCGAGACCCAGTACTTC,CASSLGMGETQYF
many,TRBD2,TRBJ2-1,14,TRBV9,TGTGCCAGCAGCGTAGTCGGTAGCGGGGGGGAGCAGTTCTTC,CASSVVGSGGEQFF
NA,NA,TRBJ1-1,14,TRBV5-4,TGTGCCAGCAGCTTGCGGGGGCGGGACACTGAAGCTTTCTTT,CASSLRGRDTEAFF
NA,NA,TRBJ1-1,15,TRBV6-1,TGTGCCAGCAGTGGGGGGTGGGCAGTCCACAGTGAAGCTTTCTTT,CASSGGWAVHSEAFF
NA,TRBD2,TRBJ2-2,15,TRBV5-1,TGCGCCAGCAGCTTGACTAGCGGGAGTCCCGGGGAGCTGTTTTTT,CASSLTSGSPGELFF
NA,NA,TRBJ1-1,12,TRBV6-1,TGTGCCAGCACCCCGCGACAGCCTGAAGCTTTCTTT,CASTPRQPEAFF
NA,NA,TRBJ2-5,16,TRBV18,TGTGCCAGCTCACCACCGTCGGGGGCGCGGGGAGAGACCCAGTACTTC,CASSPPSGARGETQYF
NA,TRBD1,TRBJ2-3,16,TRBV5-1,TGCGCCAGCAGCTTGACCGGGACAGGGACCGCAGATACGCAGTATTTT,CASSLTGTGTADTQYF
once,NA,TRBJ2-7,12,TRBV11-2,TGTGCCAGCAGCCTACGGGACTACGAGCAGTACTTC,CASSLRDYEQYF
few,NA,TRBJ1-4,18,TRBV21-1,TGTGCCAGCAGCACAACGGAAAGGACCTCGCCAGATGATGAAAAACTGTTTTTT,CASSTTERTSPDDEKLFF
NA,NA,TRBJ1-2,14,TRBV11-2,TGTGCCAGCAGACCGTTAGGGGGTCCCTATGGCTACACCTTC,CASRPLGGPYGYTF
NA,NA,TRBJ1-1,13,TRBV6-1,TGTGCCAGCTGGGGCACCCCACCTCCTGAAGCTTTCTTT,CASWGTPPPEAFF
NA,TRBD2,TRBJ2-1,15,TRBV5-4,TGTGCCAGCAGCCGCAGCGGGGGGGTTAACAATGAGCAGTTCTTC,CASSRSGGVNNEQFF
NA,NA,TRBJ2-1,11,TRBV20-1,TGCAGTGCTAGAGTCGGCAATGGGCAGTTCTTC,CSARVGNGQFF
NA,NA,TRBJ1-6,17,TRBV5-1,TGCGCCAGCAGCTTGTCAGGGGTCAGCTCCTATAATTCACCCCTCCACTTT,CASSLSGVSSYNSPLHF
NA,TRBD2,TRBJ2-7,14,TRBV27,TGTGCCAGCAGACCAGCGGGAGTATTCTACGAGCAGTACTTC,CASRPAGVFYEQYF
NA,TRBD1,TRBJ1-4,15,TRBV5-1,TGCGCCAGCAGCTTGGAACGAGGGACAGGAGAAAAACTGTTTTTT,CASSLERGTGEKLFF
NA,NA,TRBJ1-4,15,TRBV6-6,TGTGCCAGCAGCGATACCTTTGTAACCCCTCCTGAACTGTTTTTT,CASSDTFVTPPELFF
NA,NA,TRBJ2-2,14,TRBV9,TGTGCCAGCAGCGTAGATCAGGGATCCGGGGAGCTGTTTTTT,CASSVDQGSGELFF
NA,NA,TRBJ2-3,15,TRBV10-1,TGCGCCAGCAGTGAGTCGGGACTCATCACAGATACGCAGTATTTT,CASSESGLITDTQYF
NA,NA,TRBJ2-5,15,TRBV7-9,TGTGCCAGCAGCTCCCCCCGGGAGAATCAAGAGACCCAGTACTTC,CASSSPRENQETQYF
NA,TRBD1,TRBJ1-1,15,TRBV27,TGTGCCAGCAGTTCTTTCCGGACAGGGAACACTGAAGCTTTCTTT,CASSSFRTGNTEAFF
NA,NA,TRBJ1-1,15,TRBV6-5,TGTGCCAGCAGTCGCACAGGCGGGGGGCGGACTGAAGCTTTCTTT,CASSRTGGGRTEAFF
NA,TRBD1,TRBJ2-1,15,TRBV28,TGTGCCAGCAGTTTATTTGGGACAGGGAAGAATGAGCAGTTCTTC,CASSLFGTGKNEQFF
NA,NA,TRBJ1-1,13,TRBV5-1,TGCGCCAGCAGCTTACAGGATGGCACTGAAGCTTTCTTT,CASSLQDGTEAFF
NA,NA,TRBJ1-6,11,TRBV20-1,TGCAGTGCTAGTGCCGGGTCACCCCTCCACTTT,CSASAGSPLHF
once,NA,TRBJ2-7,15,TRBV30,TGTGCCTGGAGTGCGTTGGGGGCGAGCTCCTACGAGCAGTACTTC,CAWSALGASSYEQYF
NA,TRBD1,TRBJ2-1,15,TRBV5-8,TGTGCCAGCAGCCGGGACGACAGGGGGGTCAATGAGCAGTTCTTC,CASSRDDRGVNEQFF
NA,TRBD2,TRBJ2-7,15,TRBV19,TGTGCCAGTGGAAATCCGGCGGGAGGGGCCTACGAGCAGTACTTC,CASGNPAGGAYEQYF
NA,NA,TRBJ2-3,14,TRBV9,TGTGCCAGCAGCGTAGGGACTACCACAGATACGCAGTATTTT,CASSVGTTTDTQYF
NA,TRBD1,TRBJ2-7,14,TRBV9,TGTGCCAGCAGCCCGCGGGACAGGATACACGAGCAGTACTTC,CASSPRDRIHEQYF
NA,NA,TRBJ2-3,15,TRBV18,TGTGCCAGCTCACCAGAACTAGCTGCCACAGATACGCAGTATTTT,CASSPELAATDTQYF
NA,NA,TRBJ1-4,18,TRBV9,TGTGCCAGCAGCGCGTCTACCTCGACCTTCGCAACTAATGAAAAACTGTTTTTT,CASSASTSTFATNEKLFF
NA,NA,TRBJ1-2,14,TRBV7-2,TGTGCCAGCAGTCTAACAGGGTTCTCGGGGGGCTACACCTTC,CASSLTGFSGGYTF
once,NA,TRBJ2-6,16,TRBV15,TGTGCCACTAGGCAGGGTATGGGCTCTGGGGCCAACGTCCTGACTTTC,CATRQGMGSGANVLTF
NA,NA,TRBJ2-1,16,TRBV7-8,TGTGCCAGCAGCCGGAGGGACCCAAGCTCCTACAATGAGCAGTTCTTC,CASSRRDPSSYNEQFF
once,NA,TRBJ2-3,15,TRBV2,TGTGCCAGCAGTGAAGGGGGGATAAGCACAGATACGCAGTATTTT,CASSEGGISTDTQYF
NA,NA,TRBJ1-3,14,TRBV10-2,TGCGCCAGCGGCGGGACCCTCTCTGGAAACACCATATATTTT,CASGGTLSGNTIYF
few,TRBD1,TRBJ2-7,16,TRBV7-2,TGTGCCAGCAGCTTAGCTAGGACAGGGAGCTCCTACGAGCAGTACTTC,CASSLARTGSSYEQYF
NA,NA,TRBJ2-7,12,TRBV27,TGTGCCAGCGGGGCGTACTCCTACGAGCAGTACTTC,CASGAYSYEQYF
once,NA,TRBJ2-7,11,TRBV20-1,TGCAGTGCTGCCAGGGAGACTGAGCAGTACTTC,CSAARETEQYF